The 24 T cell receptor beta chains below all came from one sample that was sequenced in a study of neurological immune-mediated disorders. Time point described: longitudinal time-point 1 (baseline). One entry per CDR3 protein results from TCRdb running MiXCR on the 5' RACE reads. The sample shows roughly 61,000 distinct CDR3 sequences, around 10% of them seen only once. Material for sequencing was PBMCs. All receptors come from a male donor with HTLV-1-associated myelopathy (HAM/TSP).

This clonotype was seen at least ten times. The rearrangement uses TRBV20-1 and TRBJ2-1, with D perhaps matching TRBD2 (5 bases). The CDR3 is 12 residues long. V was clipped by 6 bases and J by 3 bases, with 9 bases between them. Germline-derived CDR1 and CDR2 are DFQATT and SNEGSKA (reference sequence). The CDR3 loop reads CSARVNYNEQFF. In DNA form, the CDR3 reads TGCAGTGCGCGGGTTAACTACAATGAGCAGTTCTTC.

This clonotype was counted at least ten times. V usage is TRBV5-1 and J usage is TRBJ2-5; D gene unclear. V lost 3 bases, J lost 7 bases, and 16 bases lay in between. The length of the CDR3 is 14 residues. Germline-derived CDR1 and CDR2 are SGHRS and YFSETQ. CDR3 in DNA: TGCGCCAGCAGCTCCGCTTCTAGGAAAGGGACCCAGTACTTC. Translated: CASSSASRKGTQYF.

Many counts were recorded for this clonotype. The CDR3 nucleotides are TGCGCCAGCAGCCAGGCAGGGGGTAGTGAGCAGTTCTTC. Translation gives CASSQAGGSEQFF. The chain links TRBV4-3 to TRBJ2-1; 7 bases fit TRBD1. The J segment lost 9 bases and the V segment lost 3 bases, leaving 5 bases of the junction unmatched. Germline assignment: CDR1 LGHNA and CDR2 YSLEER. The CDR3 extends over 13 amino acids.

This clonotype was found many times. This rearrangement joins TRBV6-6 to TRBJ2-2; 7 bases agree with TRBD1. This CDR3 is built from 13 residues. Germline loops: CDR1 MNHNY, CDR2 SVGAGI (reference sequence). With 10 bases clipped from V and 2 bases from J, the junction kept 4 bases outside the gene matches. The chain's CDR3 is CATRDSNTGELFF. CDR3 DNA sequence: TGTGCCACCCGGGACAGCAACACCGGGGAGCTGTTTTTT.

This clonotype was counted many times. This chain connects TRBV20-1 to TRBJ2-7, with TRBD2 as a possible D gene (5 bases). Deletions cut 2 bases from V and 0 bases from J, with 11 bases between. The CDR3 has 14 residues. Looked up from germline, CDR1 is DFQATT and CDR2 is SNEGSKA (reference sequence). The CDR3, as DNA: TGCAGTGCTAGATTCGAGGGCAGCTCCTACGAGCAGTACTTC. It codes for CSARFEGSSYEQYF.

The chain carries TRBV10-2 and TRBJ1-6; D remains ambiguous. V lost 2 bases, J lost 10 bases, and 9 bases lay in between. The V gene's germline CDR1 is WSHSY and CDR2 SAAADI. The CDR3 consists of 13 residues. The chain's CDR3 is CASSEVQKSPLHF. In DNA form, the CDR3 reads TGCGCCAGCAGTGAGGTCCAGAAATCACCCCTCCACTTT.

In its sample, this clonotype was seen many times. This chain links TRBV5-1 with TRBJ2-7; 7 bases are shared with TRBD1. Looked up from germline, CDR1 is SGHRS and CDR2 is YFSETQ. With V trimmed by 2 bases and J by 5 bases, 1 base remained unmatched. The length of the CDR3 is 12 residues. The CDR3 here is CASSLGGDEQYF. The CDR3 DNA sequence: TGCGCCAGCAGCTTAGGGGGCGACGAGCAGTACTTC.

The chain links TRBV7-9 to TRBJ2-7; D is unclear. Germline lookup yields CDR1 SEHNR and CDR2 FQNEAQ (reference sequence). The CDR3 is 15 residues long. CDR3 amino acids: CPISPAHPGSYEQYF. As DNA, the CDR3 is TGTCCCATCAGCCCCGCGCACCCGGGCTCCTACGAGCAGTACTTC.

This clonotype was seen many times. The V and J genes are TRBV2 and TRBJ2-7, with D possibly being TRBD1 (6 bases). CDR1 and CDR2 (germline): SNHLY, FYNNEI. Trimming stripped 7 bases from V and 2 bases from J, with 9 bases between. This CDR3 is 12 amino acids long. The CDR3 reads CASKGDTYEQYF. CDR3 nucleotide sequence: TGTGCCAGCAAAGGGGACACCTACGAGCAGTACTTC.

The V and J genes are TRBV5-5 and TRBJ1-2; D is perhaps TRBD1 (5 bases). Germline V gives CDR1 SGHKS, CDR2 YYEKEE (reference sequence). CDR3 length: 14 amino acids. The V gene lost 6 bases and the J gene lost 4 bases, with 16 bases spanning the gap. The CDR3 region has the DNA TGTGCCAGCAACCCGCAGCCGGGGCCCTATGGCTACACCTTC. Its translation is CASNPQPGPYGYTF.

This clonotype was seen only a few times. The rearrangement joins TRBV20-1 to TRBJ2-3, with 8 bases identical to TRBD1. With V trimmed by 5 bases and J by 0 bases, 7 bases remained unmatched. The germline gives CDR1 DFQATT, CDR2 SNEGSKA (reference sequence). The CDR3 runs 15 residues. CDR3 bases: TGCAGTGCTCCCCCGACAGGGGCTAGCACAGATACGCAGTATTTT. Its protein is CSAPPTGASTDTQYF.

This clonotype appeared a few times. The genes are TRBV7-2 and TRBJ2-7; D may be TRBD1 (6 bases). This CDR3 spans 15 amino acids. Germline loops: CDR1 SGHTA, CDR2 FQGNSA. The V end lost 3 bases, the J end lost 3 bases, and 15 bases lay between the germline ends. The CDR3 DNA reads TGTGCCAGCAGCTTGATAGGGGGAAATATCTACGAGCAGTACTTC. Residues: CASSLIGGNIYEQYF.

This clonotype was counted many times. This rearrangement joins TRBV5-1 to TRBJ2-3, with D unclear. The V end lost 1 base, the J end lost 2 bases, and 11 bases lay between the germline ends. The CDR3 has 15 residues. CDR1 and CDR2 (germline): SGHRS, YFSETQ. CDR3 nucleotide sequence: TGCGCCAGCAGCTTGAGGATCCCCACCACAGATACGCAGTATTTT. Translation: CASSLRIPTTDTQYF.

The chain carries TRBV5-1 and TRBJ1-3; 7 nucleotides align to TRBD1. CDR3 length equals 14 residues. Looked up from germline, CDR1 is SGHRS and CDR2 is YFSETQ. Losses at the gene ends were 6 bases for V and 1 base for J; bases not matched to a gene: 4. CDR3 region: CASKSRGSGNTIYF. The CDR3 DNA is TGCGCCAGCAAATCCAGGGGGTCTGGAAACACCATATATTTT.

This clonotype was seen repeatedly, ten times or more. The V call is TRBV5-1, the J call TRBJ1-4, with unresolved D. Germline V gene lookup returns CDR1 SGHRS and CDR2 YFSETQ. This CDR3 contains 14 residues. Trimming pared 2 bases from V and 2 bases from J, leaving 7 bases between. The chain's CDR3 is CASSFYGTNEKLFF. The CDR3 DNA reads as TGCGCCAGCAGCTTCTATGGCACTAATGAAAAACTGTTTTTT.

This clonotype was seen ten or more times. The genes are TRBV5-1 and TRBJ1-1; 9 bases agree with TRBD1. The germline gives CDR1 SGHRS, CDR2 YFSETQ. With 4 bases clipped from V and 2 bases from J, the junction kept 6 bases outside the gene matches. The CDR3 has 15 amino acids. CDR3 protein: CASSAWDRVNTEAFF. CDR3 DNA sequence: TGCGCCAGCAGCGCGTGGGACAGGGTAAACACTGAAGCTTTCTTT.

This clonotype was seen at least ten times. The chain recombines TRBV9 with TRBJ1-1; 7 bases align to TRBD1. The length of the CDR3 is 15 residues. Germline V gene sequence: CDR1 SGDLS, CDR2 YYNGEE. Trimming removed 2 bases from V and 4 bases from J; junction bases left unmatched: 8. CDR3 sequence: CASSVLRDSLTEAFF. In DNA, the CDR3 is TGTGCCAGCAGCGTTCTCCGGGACAGCCTCACTGAAGCTTTCTTT.

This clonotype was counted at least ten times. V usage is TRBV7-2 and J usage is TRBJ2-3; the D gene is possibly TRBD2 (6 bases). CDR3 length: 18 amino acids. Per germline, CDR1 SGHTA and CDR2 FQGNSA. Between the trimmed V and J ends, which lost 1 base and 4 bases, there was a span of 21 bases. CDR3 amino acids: CASSLVGGGLAGSDTQYF. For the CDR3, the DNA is TGTGCCAGCAGCTTAGTTGGGGGAGGACTGGCGGGGTCAGATACGCAGTATTTT.

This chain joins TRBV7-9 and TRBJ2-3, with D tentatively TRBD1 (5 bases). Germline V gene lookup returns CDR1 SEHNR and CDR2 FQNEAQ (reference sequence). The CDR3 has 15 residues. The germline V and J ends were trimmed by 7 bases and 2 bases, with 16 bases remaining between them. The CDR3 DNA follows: TGTGCCAGCATCTCACGACAGTACCCCACAGATACGCAGTATTTT. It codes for CASISRQYPTDTQYF.

The CDR3 is CSLALAGAPYNEQFF. DNA for the CDR3: TGCAGCTTGGCGCTAGCGGGGGCGCCCTACAATGAGCAGTTCTTC. The J gene is TRBJ2-1, the V gene TRBV29-1, with TRBD2 matching 10 bases. Trimming took 8 bases from V and 2 from J; bases not matched to a gene: 9. This CDR3 is built from 15 residues. CDR1 SQVTM and CDR2 ANQGSEA come from the germline V gene.

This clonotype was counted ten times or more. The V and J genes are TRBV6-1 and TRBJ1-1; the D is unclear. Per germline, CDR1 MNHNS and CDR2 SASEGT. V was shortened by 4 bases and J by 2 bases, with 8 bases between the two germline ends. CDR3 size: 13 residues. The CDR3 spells CASSADGNTEAFF. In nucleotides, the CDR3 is TGTGCCAGCAGTGCGGACGGAAACACTGAAGCTTTCTTT.

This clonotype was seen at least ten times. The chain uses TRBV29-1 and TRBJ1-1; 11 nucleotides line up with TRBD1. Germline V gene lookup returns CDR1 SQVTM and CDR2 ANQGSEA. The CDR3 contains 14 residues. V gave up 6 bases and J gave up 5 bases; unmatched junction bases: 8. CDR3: CSVLGQGAITEAFF. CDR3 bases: TGCAGCGTATTAGGACAGGGGGCGATTACTGAAGCTTTCTTT.

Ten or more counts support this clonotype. The CDR3 protein is CSADGGYTGELFF. As DNA, the CDR3 is TGCAGCGCTGATGGGGGATACACCGGGGAGCTGTTTTTT. This sequence joins TRBV29-1 and TRBJ2-2; D possibly matches TRBD1 or TRBD2 (5 bases each). CDR3 size: 13 residues. The V gene's germline CDR1 is SQVTM and CDR2 ANQGSEA. The V and J ends lost 7 bases and 3 bases respectively, with 12 bases between them.

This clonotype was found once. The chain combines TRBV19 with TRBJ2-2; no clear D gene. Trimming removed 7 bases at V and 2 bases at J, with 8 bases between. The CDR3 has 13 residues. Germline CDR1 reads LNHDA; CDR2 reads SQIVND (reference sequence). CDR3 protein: CASKLHNTGELFF. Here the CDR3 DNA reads TGTGCCAGTAAACTTCATAACACCGGGGAGCTGTTTTTT.